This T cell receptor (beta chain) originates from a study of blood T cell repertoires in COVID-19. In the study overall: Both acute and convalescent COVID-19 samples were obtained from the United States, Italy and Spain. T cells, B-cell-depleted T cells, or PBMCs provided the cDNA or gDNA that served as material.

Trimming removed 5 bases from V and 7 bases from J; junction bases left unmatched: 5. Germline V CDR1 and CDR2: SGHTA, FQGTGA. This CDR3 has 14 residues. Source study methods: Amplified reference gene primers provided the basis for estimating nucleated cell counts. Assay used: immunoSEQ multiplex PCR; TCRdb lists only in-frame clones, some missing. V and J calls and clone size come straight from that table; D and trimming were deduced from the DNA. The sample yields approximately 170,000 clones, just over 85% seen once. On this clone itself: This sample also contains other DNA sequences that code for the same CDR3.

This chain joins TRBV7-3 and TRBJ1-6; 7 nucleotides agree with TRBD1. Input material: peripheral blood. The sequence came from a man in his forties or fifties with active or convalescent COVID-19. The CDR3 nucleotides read TGTGCCAGCAGCCCGACAGGGCCCAATTCACCCCTCCACTTT. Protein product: CASSPTGPNSPLHF.